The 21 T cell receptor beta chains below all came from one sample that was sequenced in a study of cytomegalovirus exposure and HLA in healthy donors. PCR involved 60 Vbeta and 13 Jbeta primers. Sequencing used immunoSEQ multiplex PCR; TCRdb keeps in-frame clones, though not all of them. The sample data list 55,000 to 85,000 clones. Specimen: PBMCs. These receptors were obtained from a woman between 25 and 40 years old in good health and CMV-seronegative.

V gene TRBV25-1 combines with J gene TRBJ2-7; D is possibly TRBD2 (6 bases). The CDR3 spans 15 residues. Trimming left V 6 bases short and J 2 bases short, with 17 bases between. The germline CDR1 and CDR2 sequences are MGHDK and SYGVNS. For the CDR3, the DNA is TGTGCCAGCAGCCTACCCGGGACTGGGGCCTACGAGCAGTACTTC. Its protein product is CASSLPGTGAYEQYF.

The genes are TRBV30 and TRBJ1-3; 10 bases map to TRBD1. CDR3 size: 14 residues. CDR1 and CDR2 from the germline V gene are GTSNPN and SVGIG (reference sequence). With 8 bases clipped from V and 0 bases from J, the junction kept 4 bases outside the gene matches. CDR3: CAGGQGHSGNTIYF. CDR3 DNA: TGTGCCGGGGGACAGGGGCACTCTGGAAACACCATATATTTT.

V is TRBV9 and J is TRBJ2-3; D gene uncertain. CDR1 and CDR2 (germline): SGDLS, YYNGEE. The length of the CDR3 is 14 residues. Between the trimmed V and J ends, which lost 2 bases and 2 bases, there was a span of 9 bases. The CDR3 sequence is CASSVARNTDTQYF. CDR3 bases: TGTGCCAGCAGCGTCGCGCGGAACACAGATACGCAGTATTTT. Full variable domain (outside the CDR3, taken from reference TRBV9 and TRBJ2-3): DSGVTQTPKHLITATGQRVTLRCSPRSGDLSVYWYQQSLDQGLQFLIQYYNGEERAKGNILERFSAQQFPDLHSELNLSSLELGDSALYFCASSVARNTDTQYFGPGTRLTVL.

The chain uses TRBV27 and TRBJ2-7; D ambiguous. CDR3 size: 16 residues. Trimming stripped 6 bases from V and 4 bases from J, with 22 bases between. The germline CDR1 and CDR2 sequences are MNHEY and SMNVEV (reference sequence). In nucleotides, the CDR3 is TGTGCCAGCAGCCAACCTCGGTCGCGGAGCGAGTACGAGCAGTACTTC. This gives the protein CASSQPRSRSEYEQYF.

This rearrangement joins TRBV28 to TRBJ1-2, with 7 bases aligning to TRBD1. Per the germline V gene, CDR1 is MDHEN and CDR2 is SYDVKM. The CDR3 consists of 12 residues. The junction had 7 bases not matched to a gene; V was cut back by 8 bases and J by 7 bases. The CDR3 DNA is TGTGCCAGCGCTAGGGGGCCGCCTGGCTACACCTTC. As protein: CASARGPPGYTF.

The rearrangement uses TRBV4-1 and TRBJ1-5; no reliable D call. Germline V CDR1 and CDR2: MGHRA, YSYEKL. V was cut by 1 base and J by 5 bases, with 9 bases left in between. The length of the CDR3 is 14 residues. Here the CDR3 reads CASSQVTQDQPQHF. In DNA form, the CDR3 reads TGCGCCAGCAGCCAAGTAACCCAGGATCAGCCCCAGCATTTT.

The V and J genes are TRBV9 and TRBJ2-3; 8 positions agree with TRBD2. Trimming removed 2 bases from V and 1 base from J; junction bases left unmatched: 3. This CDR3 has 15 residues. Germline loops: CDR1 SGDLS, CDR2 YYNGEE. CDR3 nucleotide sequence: TGTGCCAGCAGCGTCGGGACTAGTCGCACAGATACGCAGTATTTT. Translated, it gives CASSVGTSRTDTQYF.

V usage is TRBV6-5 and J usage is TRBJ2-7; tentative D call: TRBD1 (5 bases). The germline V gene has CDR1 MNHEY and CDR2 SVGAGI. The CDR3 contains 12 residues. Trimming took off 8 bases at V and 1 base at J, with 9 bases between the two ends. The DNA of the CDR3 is TGTGCCAGCTCCACAGGTTCCTACGAGCAGTACTTC. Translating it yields CASSTGSYEQYF.

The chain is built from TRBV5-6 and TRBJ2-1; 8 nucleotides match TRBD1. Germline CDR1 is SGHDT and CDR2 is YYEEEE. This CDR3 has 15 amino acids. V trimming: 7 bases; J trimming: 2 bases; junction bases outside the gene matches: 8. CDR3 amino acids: CASSQGQGPYNEQFF. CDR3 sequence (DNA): TGTGCCAGCTCCCAAGGACAGGGTCCCTACAATGAGCAGTTCTTC.

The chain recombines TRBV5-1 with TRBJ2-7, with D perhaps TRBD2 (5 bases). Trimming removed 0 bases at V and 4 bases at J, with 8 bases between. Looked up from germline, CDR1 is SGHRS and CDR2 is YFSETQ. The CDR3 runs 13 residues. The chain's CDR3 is CASSLGQRYEQYF. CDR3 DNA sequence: TGCGCCAGCAGCTTGGGTCAGCGGTACGAGCAGTACTTC. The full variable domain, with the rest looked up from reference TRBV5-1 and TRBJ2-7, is KAGVTQTPRYLIKTRGQQVTLSCSPISGHRSVSWYQQTPGQGLQFLFEYFSETQRNKGNFPGRFSGRQFSNSRSEMNVSTLELGDSALYLCASSLGQRYEQYFGPGTRLTVT.

DNA of the CDR3: TGTGCCAGCGGGTACAGGGGGAGCACTGAAGCTTTCTTT. It codes for CASGYRGSTEAFF. The chain is built from TRBV28 and TRBJ1-1, with 8 bases matching TRBD1. Germline CDR1 is MDHEN and CDR2 is SYDVKM. This CDR3 has 13 amino acids. Germline trimming cut 8 bases from V and 4 bases from J; bases unmatched to any gene: 6. Filled out from reference TRBV28 and TRBJ1-1, the complete variable domain reads DVKVTQSSRYLVKRTGEKVFLECVQDMDHENMFWYRQDPGLGLRLIYFSYDVKMKEKGDIPEGYSVSREKKERFSLILESASTNQTSMYLCASGYRGSTEAFFGQGTRLTVV.

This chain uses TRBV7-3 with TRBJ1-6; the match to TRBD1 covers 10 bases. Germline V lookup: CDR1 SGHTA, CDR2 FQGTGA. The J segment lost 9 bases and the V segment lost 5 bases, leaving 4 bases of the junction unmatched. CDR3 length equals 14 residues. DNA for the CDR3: TGTGCCAGCAGCCCGGGGACAGGGGTTTCACCCCTCCACTTT. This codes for CASSPGTGVSPLHF.

Here the CDR3 DNA reads TGTGCCAGTAGGAGGGGGTTAAACACTGAAGCTTTCTTT. Translating gives CASRRGLNTEAFF. This chain joins TRBV19 and TRBJ1-1; D perhaps matches TRBD1 (6 bases). The CDR3 sequence is 13 residues long. V gave up 6 bases and J gave up 2 bases, with 10 bases separating them. Germline values: CDR1 LNHDA, CDR2 SQIVND (reference sequence).

In DNA, the CDR3 is TGTGCCAGCTCACCCCCCGAGGTGGGGGCGAATTCACCCCTCCACTTT. This sequence encodes CASSPPEVGANSPLHF. The V call is TRBV18, the J call TRBJ1-6; maybe TRBD1 (6 bases). V dropped 3 bases and J dropped 7 bases, with 16 bases sitting between them. CDR3 size: 16 residues. Germline CDR1 KGHSH, CDR2 LQKENI.

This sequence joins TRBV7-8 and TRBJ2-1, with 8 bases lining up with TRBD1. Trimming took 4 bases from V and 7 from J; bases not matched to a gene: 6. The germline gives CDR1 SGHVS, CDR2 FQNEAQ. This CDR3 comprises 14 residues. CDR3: CASSSGQGGNEQFF. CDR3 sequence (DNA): TGTGCCAGCAGCTCTGGACAGGGTGGTAATGAGCAGTTCTTC.

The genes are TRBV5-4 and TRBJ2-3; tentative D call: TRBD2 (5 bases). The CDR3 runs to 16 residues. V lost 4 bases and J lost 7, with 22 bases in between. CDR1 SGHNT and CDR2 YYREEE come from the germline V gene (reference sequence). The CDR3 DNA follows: TGTGCCAGCAGCCCTCCGCGGGCCCTAAGTGGAAATACGCAGTATTTT. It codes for CASSPPRALSGNTQYF.

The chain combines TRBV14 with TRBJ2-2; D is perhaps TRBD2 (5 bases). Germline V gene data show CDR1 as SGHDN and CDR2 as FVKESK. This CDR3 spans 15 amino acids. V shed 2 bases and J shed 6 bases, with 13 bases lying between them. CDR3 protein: CASSQRLARAGELFF. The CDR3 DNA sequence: TGTGCCAGCAGCCAACGGCTAGCTCGCGCCGGGGAGCTGTTTTTT.

The CDR3 is CASSSDRTSGVTDTQYF. The CDR3 DNA follows: TGTGCCAGCAGTTCCGATCGGACTAGCGGGGTCACAGATACGCAGTATTTT. The chain combines TRBV28 with TRBJ2-3; 12 nucleotides match TRBD2. Unmatched junction bases numbered 7, after V lost 4 bases and J lost 2 bases. Germline V CDR1 and CDR2: MDHEN, SYDVKM. This CDR3 is 17 amino acids long.

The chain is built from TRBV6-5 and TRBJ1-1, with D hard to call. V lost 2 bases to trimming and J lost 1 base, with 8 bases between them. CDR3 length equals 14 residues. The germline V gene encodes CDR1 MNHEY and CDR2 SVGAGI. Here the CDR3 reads CASSYGEENTEAFF. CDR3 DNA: TGTGCCAGCAGTTACGGTGAGGAGAACACTGAAGCTTTCTTT.

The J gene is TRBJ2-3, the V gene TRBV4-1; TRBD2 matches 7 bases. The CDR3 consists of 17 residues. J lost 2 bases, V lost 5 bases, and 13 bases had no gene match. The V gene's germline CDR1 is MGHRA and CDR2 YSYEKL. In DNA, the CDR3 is TGCGCCAGCAGCGAAATGCCTGCTAGCGGATCCACAGATACGCAGTATTTT. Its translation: CASSEMPASGSTDTQYF.

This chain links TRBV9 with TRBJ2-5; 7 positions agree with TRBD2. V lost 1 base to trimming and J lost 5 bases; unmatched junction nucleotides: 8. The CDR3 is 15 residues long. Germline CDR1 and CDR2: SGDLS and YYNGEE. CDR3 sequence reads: CASSVRGESGETQYF. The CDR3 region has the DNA TGTGCCAGCAGCGTACGGGGGGAGAGTGGGGAGACCCAGTACTTC. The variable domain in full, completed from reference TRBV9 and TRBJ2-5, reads DSGVTQTPKHLITATGQRVTLRCSPRSGDLSVYWYQQSLDQGLQFLIQYYNGEERAKGNILERFSAQQFPDLHSELNLSSLELGDSALYFCASSVRGESGETQYFGPGTRLLVL.